The 20 T cell receptor beta chains listed next were all sequenced from one sample in a study of neoadjuvant anti-PD-1 for oral cavity cancer. Sequencing used immunoSEQ multiplex PCR; TCRdb keeps in-frame clones, though not all of them. The data show over 80,000 clones, less than 85% seen once. The material sequenced was PBMCs, taken before nivolumab (anti-PD-1) treatment. The source of these receptors is a person aged 40 to 85 with oral cavity squamous cell carcinoma.

This sequence joins TRBV10-3 and TRBJ1-2; 8 bases agree with TRBD1. The V segment lost 7 bases and the J segment 3 bases; nucleotides outside the gene matches: 7. The CDR3 runs to 14 residues. CDR1 and CDR2 from the germline V gene are ENHRY and SYGVKD. CDR3 coding DNA: TGTGCCATCAATCCAGGGGGCGCCGACTATGGCTACACCTTC. Translated: CAINPGGADYGYTF.

The chain couples TRBV5-1 to TRBJ2-6; D possibly matches TRBD1 or TRBD2 (5 bases each). The CDR3 contains 17 residues. V gave up 7 bases and J gave up 0 bases, with 17 bases separating them. Germline loops: CDR1 SGHRS, CDR2 YFSETQ. The chain's CDR3 is CASCPGTSASGANVLTF. As DNA, the CDR3 is TGCGCCAGCTGCCCCGGGACCTCAGCCTCTGGGGCCAACGTCCTGACTTTC.

This clone was seen once. This chain uses TRBV13 with TRBJ2-3; no firm D call. The ends were cut back, 6 bases at V and 4 bases at J, with 14 bases in the middle. This CDR3 is 14 amino acids long. CDR1 is PRHDT, CDR2 FYEKMQ, per germline (reference sequence). CDR3 amino acids: CASSRAGFSDTQYF. CDR3 in DNA: TGTGCCAGCAGTCGGGCCGGTTTCTCAGATACGCAGTATTTT.

This clone was detected a few times. V gene TRBV6-6 combines with J gene TRBJ1-1; no definite D call. Trimming pared 10 bases from V and 3 bases from J, leaving 18 bases between. This CDR3 comprises 14 residues. Germline CDR1 and CDR2: MNHNY and SVGAGI (reference sequence). The CDR3 DNA follows: TGTGCCATCACCCCGCGAAGAGAGTACACTGAAGCTTTCTTT. Residues: CAITPRREYTEAFF.

The rearrangement uses TRBV9 and TRBJ1-4; maybe TRBD1 (5 bases). The CDR3 has 16 residues. Germline values: CDR1 SGDLS, CDR2 YYNGEE. V was cut by 0 bases and J by 0 bases, with 9 bases left in between. In DNA, the CDR3 is TGTGCCAGCAGCGTAGCCCCGGGGGCAACTAATGAAAAACTGTTTTTT. It yields the protein CASSVAPGATNEKLFF.

The chain links TRBV11-1 to TRBJ1-1; 7 bases align to TRBD1. Germline loops: CDR1 SGHAT, CDR2 FQDESV (reference sequence). V shed 5 bases, J shed 8 bases, and the junction held 5 bases outside the gene matches. The CDR3 contains 12 residues. The CDR3 region has the DNA TGTGCCAGCAGCCCTGACAGGGTGGAAGCTTTCTTT. It translates to CASSPDRVEAFF.

This rearrangement joins TRBV2 to TRBJ2-4; 8 positions match TRBD1. The CDR3 runs 16 residues. In germline, CDR1 is SNHLY, CDR2 FYNNEI. The ends lost 6 bases at V and 0 bases at J; junction bases unmatched: 7. The CDR3 nucleotides read TGTGCCAGCAGGGGGACAGGACAGTTAGCCAAAAACATTCAGTACTTC. This codes for CASRGTGQLAKNIQYF.

The chain is built from TRBV4-1 and TRBJ1-1, with TRBD1 as a possible D gene (5 bases). This CDR3 is 16 amino acids long. V shed 1 base and J shed 8 bases, with 20 bases lying between them. The V gene's germline CDR1 is MGHRA and CDR2 YSYEKL. The CDR3, as DNA: TGCGCCAGCAGCCAAGCGGCCGTTGAGAGGGGAACGGAAGCTTTCTTT. It translates to CASSQAAVERGTEAFF.

A remark on this clone: At the DNA level, this CDR3 is encoded by other sequences in the same sample as well. V is TRBV6-5 and J is TRBJ2-7; maybe TRBD2 (5 bases). The germline V and J ends were trimmed by 0 bases and 6 bases, with 15 bases remaining between them. The germline gives CDR1 MNHEY, CDR2 SVGAGI. This CDR3 contains 15 residues. The CDR3 DNA reads as TGTGCCAGCAGTTACTCGCTCTGGGGAGTAGGCGAGCAGTACTTC. Translation: CASSYSLWGVGEQYF.

The chain links TRBV28 to TRBJ1-5, with a tentative D call TRBD1 (6 bases). The CDR3 is made up of 15 amino acids. V was cut by 6 bases and J by 2 bases, with 14 bases left in between. Germline CDR1 reads MDHEN; CDR2 reads SYDVKM. This CDR3 is CASSRQVSGNQPQHF. The DNA of the CDR3 is TGTGCCAGCAGCAGACAGGTCAGTGGCAATCAGCCCCAGCATTTT.

V usage is TRBV10-3 and J usage is TRBJ1-1; unclear D gene. The germline gives CDR1 ENHRY, CDR2 SYGVKD. Trimming removed 4 bases from V and 4 bases from J, with 10 bases in between. This CDR3 has 13 residues. CDR3 loop: CAISVQYATEAFF. CDR3 bases: TGTGCCATCAGTGTGCAGTACGCCACTGAAGCTTTCTTT.

The CDR3 here is CASSLGRGSDTQYF. CDR3 nucleotides: TGTGCCAGCAGCTTAGGGCGGGGGTCAGATACGCAGTATTTT. The rearrangement links TRBV11-3 to TRBJ2-3; 7 nucleotides match TRBD2. The trim removed 1 base at V and 4 bases at J, leaving 2 bases unmatched. The germline gives CDR1 SGHNT, CDR2 YENEEA. The CDR3 totals 14 residues.

The chain recombines TRBV6-5 with TRBJ2-4; 7 positions agree with TRBD1. This CDR3 spans 14 amino acids. Germline trimming cut 6 bases from V and 0 bases from J; bases unmatched to any gene: 2. Germline CDR1 is MNHEY and CDR2 is SVGAGI. The CDR3 coding sequence is TGTGCCAGCAGCGACAGGGTAGCCAAAAACATTCAGTACTTC. It translates to CASSDRVAKNIQYF.

The gene calls are TRBV6-5 and TRBJ2-1, with TRBD2 matching 13 bases. This CDR3 has 16 residues. Germline CDR1 MNHEY, CDR2 SVGAGI. Trimming removed 4 bases from V and 8 bases from J; junction bases left unmatched: 8. CDR3 sequence reads: CASSLRGGLAGDEQFF. The CDR3 DNA reads as TGTGCCAGCAGTTTGAGGGGAGGACTAGCGGGAGATGAGCAGTTCTTC.

The chain combines TRBV27 with TRBJ2-7, with 9 bases that match TRBD2. Unmatched junction bases numbered 6, after V lost 5 bases and J lost 7 bases. This CDR3 has 13 residues. Per the germline V gene, CDR1 is MNHEY and CDR2 is SMNVEV (reference sequence). As DNA, the CDR3 is TGTGCCAGCAGTGTAGCGGGGGCGGGGGAGCAGTACTTC. As protein: CASSVAGAGEQYF.

V and J are TRBV10-3 and TRBJ2-1; TRBD1 matches 9 bases. The germline V gene encodes CDR1 ENHRY and CDR2 SYGVKD. The CDR3 consists of 14 residues. Unmatched junction bases numbered 5, after V lost 7 bases and J lost 4 bases. CDR3 nucleotides: TGTGCCATCACCGAGGACAGGGGTTACAATGAGCAGTTCTTC. It codes for CAITEDRGYNEQFF.

The chain links TRBV5-1 to TRBJ2-3, with TRBD1 matching 7 bases. Germline V lookup: CDR1 SGHRS, CDR2 YFSETQ. V gave up 3 bases and J gave up 2 bases; unmatched junction bases: 9. The CDR3 spans 16 residues. The CDR3 loop is CASSSLTGTFTDTQYF. In nucleotides, the CDR3 is TGCGCCAGCAGCTCGTTGACAGGGACCTTCACAGATACGCAGTATTTT.

This chain links TRBV2 with TRBJ2-3, with 12 positions matching TRBD2. CDR3 length equals 16 residues. Germline V lookup: CDR1 SNHLY, CDR2 FYNNEI. Trimming took 7 bases from V and 6 from J; bases not matched to a gene: 11. CDR3 in amino acids: CASTRVTSGSGDTQYF. Here the CDR3 DNA reads TGTGCCAGCACCCGAGTGACTAGCGGGAGTGGGGATACGCAGTATTTT.

The chain links TRBV2 to TRBJ2-3; the D gene could be TRBD1 or TRBD2 (7 bases each). Trimming took 6 bases from V and 1 from J, leaving 11 bases between them. The CDR3 totals 14 residues. Germline V gene lookup returns CDR1 SNHLY and CDR2 FYNNEI. The CDR3: CASRTGRGTDTQYF. For the CDR3, the DNA is TGTGCCAGCAGGACAGGGAGGGGCACAGATACGCAGTATTTT.

The genes are TRBV19 and TRBJ2-1; no clear D gene. The germline gives CDR1 LNHDA, CDR2 SQIVND (reference sequence). CDR3 length: 14 residues. Trimming removed 10 bases at V and 0 bases at J, with 13 bases between. DNA of the CDR3: TGTGCCACCTCCCCGGATAGCTCCTACAATGAGCAGTTCTTC. The encoded protein is CATSPDSSYNEQFF.